The 6 T cell receptor beta chains given below trace back to one sample, sequenced in a study of cytomegalovirus exposure and HLA in healthy donors. The PCR had 60 Vbeta and 13 Jbeta primers. Only in-frame clones appear in the TCRdb table, and some are missing; sequencing was by immunoSEQ multiplex PCR. Among approximately 65,000 clones listed, 65% to 80% were seen once. Specimen: PBMCs. The receptors come from a middle-aged man in good health and CMV-seropositive.

The V gene is TRBV19, the J gene TRBJ1-3; D is possibly TRBD1 (6 bases). Trimming shortened V by 4 bases and J by 4 bases, and 8 bases separated the two germline ends. Germline CDR1 and CDR2: LNHDA and SQIVND (reference sequence). CDR3 size: 13 residues. CDR3 coding DNA: TGTGCCAGTAGTACCGGGACAGGAAACACCATATATTTT. This gives the protein CASSTGTGNTIYF.

This clone appeared a few times. The V call is TRBV6-4, the J call TRBJ2-3; 9 nucleotides agree with TRBD1. The CDR3 has 14 amino acids. Unmatched junction bases numbered 0, after V lost 4 bases and J lost 1 base. The germline V gene has CDR1 MRHNA and CDR2 SNTAGT. The CDR3 DNA reads as TGTGCCAGCAGTGGGACAGGGGGCACAGATACGCAGTATTTT. Protein product: CASSGTGGTDTQYF.

The chain is built from TRBV9 and TRBJ2-3, with 12 positions matching TRBD2. The CDR3 runs 17 residues. The germline gives CDR1 SGDLS, CDR2 YYNGEE. The J segment lost 4 bases and the V segment lost 1 base, leaving 7 bases of the junction unmatched. In DNA form, the CDR3 reads TGTGCCAGCAGCGTATGGGCTAGCGGGAGGGCCTCAGATACGCAGTATTTT. It translates to CASSVWASGRASDTQYF.

The rearrangement uses TRBV7-9 and TRBJ1-6; TRBD1 agrees at 9 bases. The junction had 6 bases not matched to a gene; V was cut back by 5 bases and J by 10 bases. This CDR3 region has 14 residues. Germline CDR1 and CDR2: SEHNR and FQNEAQ (reference sequence). The CDR3 DNA reads as TGTGCCAGCAGCCACGGACAGGGGATGTCACCCCTCCACTTT. Amino acids: CASSHGQGMSPLHF.

This chain connects TRBV4-1 to TRBJ2-5; possible D gene TRBD2, 6 bases. Between the trimmed V and J ends, which lost 0 bases and 4 bases, there was a span of 12 bases. The germline CDR1 and CDR2 sequences are MGHRA and YSYEKL. CDR3 length: 15 amino acids. CDR3 region: CASSQDTGDGETQYF. DNA of the CDR3: TGCGCCAGCAGCCAAGACACGGGGGATGGAGAGACCCAGTACTTC.

The rearrangement links TRBV5-5 to TRBJ1-1, with no clear D. The V end was cut by 0 bases, the J end by 0 bases, with 6 bases between. The germline CDR1 and CDR2 sequences are SGHKS and YYEKEE (reference sequence). CDR3 size: 14 residues. The CDR3 DNA follows: TGTGCCAGCAGCTTGGGAGATTTGAACACTGAAGCTTTCTTT. This sequence encodes CASSLGDLNTEAFF.